This is a list of T cell receptor beta chains from one sample in a study of regulatory T cells in long-lasting Graves disease. From the multiplex PCR reads, TCRdb called clonotypes with MiXCR, one entry per CDR3 protein. This sample has about 460,000 distinct CDR3 sequences, with roughly 23% found just once. This sample comprised peripheral blood mononuclear cells (PBMCs), obtained when the disease was refractory, from a patient treated with antithyroid drugs. The origin of the receptors is a female donor with Graves disease. The CDR3 runs from the conserved cysteine through the conserved F or W. D genes are given only for firm matches. Expanded clones are given a class, and other clones once, few, many or no size at all.

V gene,J gene,clone size,D gene,CDR3 DNA,CDR3 protein
TRBV19,TRBJ1-5,once,NA,TGTGCCAGTAAGGGGTCAGGGGATCGGTTCGAGAATCAGCCCCAGCATTTT,CASKGSGDRFENQPQHF
TRBV7-3,TRBJ1-1,many,NA,TGTGCCAGCAGCGCGACGGCGAACACTGAAGCTTTCTTT,CASSATANTEAFF
TRBV6-1,TRBJ1-2,many,NA,TGTGCCAGCAGTAACGGAGACCCGACGTTAAGTGGCTACACCTTC,CASSNGDPTLSGYTF
TRBV2,TRBJ2-1,few,NA,TGTGCCAGCAGTGTGTTTCGGGCCAATGAGCAGTTCTTC,CASSVFRANEQFF
TRBV4-1,TRBJ1-2,NA,NA,TGCGCCAGCAGCCAATTAAAGGGGTTAATTGACTATGGCTACACCTTC,CASSQLKGLIDYGYTF
TRBV29-1,TRBJ2-7,few,NA,TGCAGCGTTGAAGGACTAAGCGAGTCAAGCTCCTACGAGCAGTACTTC,CSVEGLSESSSYEQYF
TRBV13,TRBJ2-7,few,TRBD2,TGTGCCAGCAGTTTATCCTCGAGGTTTATCGGCACTAGCGGACGACCCTACGAGCAGTACTTC,CASSLSSRFIGTSGRPYEQYF
TRBV5-1,TRBJ2-1,NA,NA,TGCGCCAGCAGGACTGGACGGGGTTACAATGAGCAGCTCTTC,CASRTGRGYNEQLF
TRBV2,TRBJ2-5,many,NA,TGTGCCAGCAGTGTGTGGGAATTGGAGACCCAGTACTTC,CASSVWELETQYF
TRBV27,TRBJ2-2,NA,NA,TGTGCCACATGGGGACAGAACACCGGGGAGCTGTTTTTT,CATWGQNTGELFF
TRBV7-2,TRBJ1-4,many,NA,TGTGCCAGCAGCTTAGCCCGCGGGGGAGGATTCGAAAAACTGTTTTTT,CASSLARGGGFEKLFF
TRBV14,TRBJ2-7,NA,NA,TGTGCCAGCAGCCTAGAAACGGGGGGCGGCTACGAGCAGTACTTC,CASSLETGGGYEQYF
TRBV7-9,TRBJ2-5,few,NA,TGTGCCAGCAGCTCGGTTCGGGGCGGGTCGGCACAAGAGACCCAGTACTTC,CASSSVRGGSAQETQYF
TRBV6-2/TRBV6-3,TRBJ2-2,NA,TRBD1,TGTGCCAGCAGTTACAGCGGGACAGGGGGGGTCGGGGAGCTGTTTTTT,CASSYSGTGGVGELFF
TRBV28,TRBJ2-7,many,TRBD2,TGTGCCAGCAGTTCACCGGCTAGCGGGATGACCACCTACGAGCAGTACTTC,CASSSPASGMTTYEQYF
TRBV5-8,TRBJ1-5,few,NA,TGTGCCAGCAGCTTCTTGGGGGGGCCCCAGCATTTT,CASSFLGGPQHF
TRBV7-2,TRBJ2-7,NA,NA,TGTGCCAGCAGCTTAGGGTACAGGTTAAACTACGAGCAGTACTTC,CASSLGYRLNYEQYF
TRBV19,TRBJ1-5,NA,NA,TGTGCTGCTTCCCCCATCGGTCGGGTTAGCAATCAGCCCCAGCATTTT,CAASPIGRVSNQPQHF
TRBV3-1,TRBJ2-3,NA,NA,TGTGCCAGCAGCCTACTGGGTGGAGATACGCAGTATTTT,CASSLLGGDTQYF
TRBV6-2/TRBV6-3,TRBJ1-5,many,NA,TGTGCCAGCAGTTACACGCTGGGGGGAGTAAGCAATCAGCCCCAGCATTTT,CASSYTLGGVSNQPQHF
TRBV6-1,TRBJ2-7,NA,TRBD2,TGTGCCAGCAGAGGAACTAGCGGGAGCTCCTACGAGCAGTACTTC,CASRGTSGSSYEQYF
TRBV20-1,TRBJ2-7,NA,NA,TGCAGTGCTAGCGGTAGGAGGGGACCCTCCTACGAGCAGTACTTC,CSASGRRGPSYEQYF
TRBV16,TRBJ1-2,many,NA,TGTGCCAGCAGCCAAGGGCAGGACTATGGCTACACCTTC,CASSQGQDYGYTF
TRBV9,TRBJ2-5,NA,TRBD2,TGTGCCAGCAGCTCCCGAACTAGCGGGAGCCTACAAGAGACCCAGTACTTC,CASSSRTSGSLQETQYF
TRBV11-3,TRBJ2-3,NA,NA,TGTGCCAGCAGCCAGGACTCGCTCCCCCCCGCAGATACGCAGTATTTT,CASSQDSLPPADTQYF
TRBV6-5,TRBJ1-1,many,TRBD1,TGTGCCAGCAGTTACCACTCGGGACAGGAAGCTTTCTTT,CASSYHSGQEAFF
TRBV29-1,TRBJ2-7,many,NA,TGCAGCGTTGTGGGTGGGGACAAGAACCCCTACGAGCAGTACTTC,CSVVGGDKNPYEQYF
TRBV20-1,TRBJ2-7,many,NA,TGCAGTGCTAGAAGCAGAACCTACGAGCAGTACTTC,CSARSRTYEQYF
TRBV28,TRBJ2-2,many,NA,TGTGCCAGCAGTACCGGACAGCACACCGGGGAGCTGTTTTTT,CASSTGQHTGELFF
TRBV28,TRBJ2-7,many,NA,TGTGCCAGCATGGACGGGACCCAGGAGCTATACGAGCAGTACTTC,CASMDGTQELYEQYF
TRBV11-2,TRBJ2-7,NA,TRBD2,TGTGCCAGCAGAATAGAACTCGGGGGGTACGAGCAGTACTTC,CASRIELGGYEQYF
TRBV7-9,TRBJ1-5,few,NA,TGTGCCAGCAGCTTCGACAGACTAGATCAGCCCCAGCATTTT,CASSFDRLDQPQHF
TRBV12-3/TRBV12-4,TRBJ1-1,many,TRBD1,TGTGCCAGCAGTATGGACAGGGGTGGAACTGAAGCTTTCTTT,CASSMDRGGTEAFF
TRBV29-1,TRBJ2-3,NA,NA,TGCAGCGTTGACCCATGGGGGGCTAGCACAGATACGCAGTATTTT,CSVDPWGASTDTQYF
TRBV12-3/TRBV12-4,TRBJ1-1,NA,TRBD1,TGTGCCAGCAGTCACAGGGGGCAGGCTTTCTTT,CASSHRGQAFF